This is a list of T cell receptor beta chains from one sample in a study of OX40 agonist ivuxolimab in advanced cancers. Sequenced by immunoSEQ multiplex PCR; TCRdb stores in-frame clones only, minus some. The sample holds some 74,000 clones, about 85% seen once. The sequencing used CD4+ or CD8+ T cells sorted from blood, collected in a trial of the OX40 agonist ivuxolimab. These receptors originate from an adult with an advanced solid tumor such as melanoma, head and neck, liver or kidney cancer. Each CDR3 is given with its conserved first and last residue. Fields, in order: clone size, J gene, D gene, V gene, CDR3 protein, CDR3 DNA. D genes are given only for firm matches. Size is stated for part of the rows, as once, few or many counts, or as a class when the clone is expanded.

>.|TRBJ1-1|.|TRBV6-5
CASSPQPGRETEAFF
TGTGCCAGCAGTCCACAGCCGGGTCGGGAGACTGAAGCTTTCTTT
>.|TRBJ2-6|.|TRBV28
CASSVGNSFRGNVLTF
TGTGCCAGCAGCGTAGGGAATTCGTTTAGGGGCAACGTCCTGACTTTC
>.|TRBJ1-1|.|TRBV11-2
CASTLLRGNTEAFF
TGTGCCAGCACCCTTCTCAGGGGGAACACTGAAGCTTTCTTT
>.|TRBJ2-7|TRBD2|TRBV7-6
CASSPQASGNYEQYF
TGTGCCAGCAGCCCCCAGGCTAGCGGGAACTACGAGCAGTACTTC
>.|TRBJ2-6|.|TRBV10-3
CAISVEATNVLTF
TGTGCCATCAGTGTGGAGGCGACCAACGTCCTGACTTTC
>.|TRBJ1-5|.|TRBV23-1
CASSQRPDSHSNQPQHF
TGCGCCAGCAGTCAGCGCCCAGACAGTCATAGCAATCAGCCCCAGCATTTT
>.|TRBJ2-1|TRBD2|TRBV30
CAWSVTSDEQFF
TGTGCCTGGAGTGTAACTAGCGATGAGCAGTTCTTC
>.|TRBJ2-1|TRBD2|TRBV5-1
CASSVLAGGYNEQFF
TGCGCCAGCAGCGTTTTAGCGGGAGGCTACAATGAGCAGTTCTTC
>.|TRBJ2-7|.|TRBV10-3
CAISRDRTYEQYF
TGTGCCATCAGCCGGGACCGCACCTACGAGCAGTACTTC
>.|TRBJ2-5|TRBD1|TRBV5-3
CARSLTGGLPWETQYF
TGTGCCAGAAGCTTGACAGGGGGTTTACCATGGGAGACCCAGTACTTC
>.|TRBJ2-7|TRBD2|TRBV28
CASSPPGTSAGEQYF
TGTGCCAGCAGTCCCCCCGGGACTAGCGCCGGCGAGCAGTACTTC
>.|TRBJ1-1|.|TRBV6-5
CASRKDPSGTEAFF
TGTGCCAGCAGAAAGGACCCTTCTGGGACTGAAGCTTTCTTT
>.|TRBJ2-1|.|TRBV19
CASSIGTGTWGADDNEQFF
TGTGCCAGTAGTATAGGGACTGGGACATGGGGAGCAGACGACAATGAGCAGTTCTTC
>.|TRBJ2-5|TRBD1|TRBV30
CAWSGGQGSETQYF
TGTGCCTGGAGCGGGGGACAGGGTAGTGAGACCCAGTACTTC
>.|TRBJ2-7|.|TRBV5-1
CASSPDEGRPYEQYF
TGCGCCAGCAGCCCGGACGAAGGACGGCCCTACGAGCAGTACTTC
>.|TRBJ2-3|.|TRBV9
CASSVASRTSTDTQYF
TGTGCCAGCAGCGTAGCTAGCAGAACTAGCACAGATACGCAGTATTTT
>.|TRBJ1-2|.|TRBV6-4
CASGTNRDRPGGYTF
TGTGCCAGCGGAACGAACAGGGATAGGCCAGGGGGCTACACCTTC
>.|TRBJ2-5|.|TRBV4-2
CASSQDPGSLGETQYF
TGTGCCAGCAGCCAAGATCCCGGGTCCTTGGGGGAGACCCAGTACTTC
>.|TRBJ1-6|.|TRBV2
CASTNRGVGGSPLHF
TGTGCCAGCACCAATCGGGGGGTAGGCGGATCACCCCTCCACTTT
>.|TRBJ2-3|.|TRBV15
CATRGGGTDTQYF
TGTGCCACCAGGGGAGGGGGGACAGATACGCAGTATTTT
>few|TRBJ1-2|.|TRBV2
CASNADGPNYGYTF
TGTGCCAGCAATGCCGACGGACCTAACTATGGCTACACCTTC
>.|TRBJ1-5|.|TRBV19
CALGEGPNQPQHF
TGTGCTTTAGGTGAGGGTCCGAATCAGCCCCAGCATTTT
>.|TRBJ2-5|.|TRBV11-2
CASTLDNSGQETQYF
TGTGCCAGCACCCTAGACAATTCGGGCCAAGAGACCCAGTACTTC
>.|TRBJ1-2|.|TRBV7-9
CASSLMETPGGYTF
TGTGCCAGCAGCTTAATGGAAACTCCGGGCGGCTACACCTTC
>.|TRBJ1-2|.|TRBV19
CASNVGKSYGYTF
TGTGCCAGTAATGTGGGGAAGAGCTATGGCTACACCTTC
>.|TRBJ2-2|.|TRBV5-1
CASTQGSGIGELFF
TGCGCCAGCACCCAAGGCTCAGGGATCGGGGAGCTGTTTTTT
>.|TRBJ1-3|.|TRBV6-5
CASSYRTTADTIYF
TGTGCCAGCAGTTACCGGACCACGGCGGACACCATATATTTT
>.|TRBJ2-3|.|TRBV19
CASSIQFGGDTQYF
TGTGCCAGTAGTATACAGTTCGGTGGAGATACGCAGTATTTT
>.|TRBJ2-1|TRBD2|TRBV5-1
CASSPLAAGSYNEQFF
TGCGCCAGCAGCCCGCTAGCGGCCGGCTCCTACAATGAGCAGTTCTTC
>.|TRBJ2-7|.|TRBV18
CASSPLDGQVSPVYF
TGTGCCAGCTCACCACTGGATGGGCAGGTTTCCCCAGTGTACTTC
>.|TRBJ1-6|.|TRBV29-1
CSVVQGLLYGDSYNSPLHF
TGCAGCGTTGTGCAGGGTTTGCTTTATGGGGACTCCTATAATTCACCCCTCCACTTT
>.|TRBJ2-7|TRBD2|TRBV6-6
CASSGTSGSYEQYF
TGTGCCAGCAGTGGGACTAGCGGGAGCTACGAGCAGTACTTC
>.|TRBJ2-5|.|TRBV5-5
CASSLGGTQETQYF
TGTGCCAGCAGCTTGGGAGGGACGCAAGAGACCCAGTACTTC
>.|TRBJ1-5|.|TRBV28
CASRRQSNQPQHF
TGTGCCAGCAGACGACAGTCCAATCAGCCCCAGCATTTT
>.|TRBJ1-2|.|TRBV11-2
CASSPEPTLGYTF
TGTGCCAGCAGCCCAGAACCCACACTTGGCTACACCTTC
>.|TRBJ1-6|.|TRBV4-3
CASSQEVSWGIGASPLHF
TGCGCCAGCAGCCAAGAAGTGAGCTGGGGGATCGGGGCTTCACCCCTCCACTTT
>.|TRBJ1-6|.|TRBV28
CASSQGVEISPLHF
TGTGCCAGTTCCCAGGGAGTGGAAATTTCACCCCTCCACTTT
>once|TRBJ1-1|.|TRBV14
CASSPEWGGAEAFF
TGTGCCAGCAGCCCCGAATGGGGAGGGGCTGAAGCTTTCTTT
>.|TRBJ1-1|.|TRBV13
CASSPYRGTEAFF
TGTGCCAGCAGCCCTTATAGGGGCACTGAAGCTTTCTTT
>.|TRBJ2-3|.|TRBV27
CASKVSMALRTDTQYF
TGTGCCAGCAAAGTAAGCATGGCGTTGCGCACAGATACGCAGTATTTT
>.|TRBJ2-3|.|TRBV5-1
CASSLGLVSTDTQYF
TGCGCCAGCAGCTTGGGACTAGTTAGCACAGATACGCAGTATTTT
>medium-sized|TRBJ1-2|TRBD1|TRBV5-6
CASSLGDRGHGYTF
TGTGCCAGCAGCTTAGGTGACAGGGGCCATGGCTACACCTTC
>.|TRBJ1-1|.|TRBV6-6
CASSQTNTEAFF
TGTGCCAGCAGTCAGACGAACACTGAAGCTTTCTTT
>.|TRBJ1-2|TRBD1|TRBV6-5
CASRSDRVYGYTF
TGTGCCAGCAGATCGGACAGGGTCTATGGCTACACCTTC
>.|TRBJ2-7|.|TRBV25-1
CASSEQGIYEQYF
TGTGCCAGCAGTGAACAGGGGATTTACGAGCAGTACTTC
>few|TRBJ2-5|.|TRBV19
CASNQGPLKTQYF
TGTGCCAGTAACCAGGGACCCCTAAAGACCCAGTACTTC
>.|TRBJ1-2|.|TRBV7-8
CASSLTGKVYGYTF
TGTGCCAGCAGCTTAACAGGGAAGGTCTATGGCTACACCTTC
>few|TRBJ1-2|.|TRBV19
CASRGVNYGYTF
TGTGCCAGTAGAGGGGTCAACTATGGCTACACCTTC
>.|TRBJ2-5|.|TRBV4-1
CASSATGQETQYF
TGCGCCAGCAGCGCAACAGGGCAAGAGACCCAGTACTTC
>few|TRBJ1-5|.|TRBV19
CASSIERASGQPQHF
TGTGCCAGTAGTATAGAAAGGGCTTCGGGTCAGCCCCAGCATTTT
>once|TRBJ2-7|.|TRBV19
CASSLRISYEQYF
TGTGCCAGTAGCCTACGGATTTCCTACGAGCAGTACTTC
>.|TRBJ1-2|.|TRBV5-5
CASSLPGRDGYTF
TGTGCCAGCAGCTTGCCGGGGAGGGATGGCTACACCTTC
>.|TRBJ2-1|.|TRBV28
CASSGSNEQFF
TGTGCCAGCAGTGGGAGCAATGAGCAGTTCTTC
>.|TRBJ1-1|TRBD1|TRBV5-4
CASSLDRGRTEAFF
TGTGCCAGCAGCTTAGACAGGGGGAGGACTGAAGCTTTCTTT
>.|TRBJ1-6|.|TRBV27
CASSFNRNSPLHF
TGTGCCAGCAGTTTTAACAGGAATTCACCCCTCCACTTT
>.|TRBJ2-3|TRBD1|TRBV18
CASSPRDRGDTQYF
TGTGCCAGCTCACCCCGGGACAGGGGGGATACGCAGTATTTT